These T cell receptor beta chains were read from a single sample in a study of cytomegalovirus exposure and HLA in healthy donors. Method: immunoSEQ multiplex PCR; TCRdb's copy keeps in-frame clones and lacks some. Its table lists roughly 140,000 clones. Sequenced material: PBMCs. These receptors came from a male donor in good health and CMV-seronegative. The CDR3 runs from the conserved cysteine through the conserved F or W. D genes are given only for firm matches.

>TRBJ2-7|13|TRBV6-5|TRBD2
CASKNGGANEQYF
TGTGCCAGCAAAAACGGGGGGGCAAACGAGCAGTACTTC
>TRBJ1-5|15|TRBV19|-
CASSLGGNGEQPQHF
TGTGCCAGTAGCCTCGGGGGAAATGGGGAACAGCCCCAGCATTTT
>TRBJ2-5|11|TRBV20-1|-
CSAQGQETQYF
TGCAGTGCTCAGGGGCAAGAGACCCAGTACTTC
>TRBJ2-7|15|TRBV5-1|TRBD1
CASSQGAGGVDEQYF
TGCGCCAGCAGCCAAGGAGCAGGGGGCGTGGACGAGCAGTACTTC
>TRBJ1-4|15|TRBV15|-
CATSSTGTLNEKLFF
TGTGCCACCAGCTCAACCGGGACTCTTAATGAAAAACTGTTTTTT
>TRBJ1-2|16|TRBV9|TRBD1
CASSVDPTGGSYGYTF
TGTGCCAGCAGCGTAGACCCCACAGGGGGCAGCTATGGCTACACCTTC
>TRBJ2-3|15|TRBV10-1|-
CASSESRQGTDTQYF
TGCGCCAGCAGTGAGTCGCGACAGGGCACAGATACGCAGTATTTT
>TRBJ2-7|12|TRBV18|-
CASSLDIYEQYF
TGTGCCAGCTCATTAGACATCTACGAGCAGTACTTC
>TRBJ1-2|14|TRBV5-1|TRBD1
CASSLDRGNYGYTF
TGCGCCAGCAGCTTGGACAGGGGAAACTATGGCTACACCTTC
>TRBJ2-7|14|TRBV19|-
CASSVPGIAYEQYF
TGTGCCAGTAGTGTACCCGGGATAGCCTACGAGCAGTACTTC
>TRBJ2-7|16|TRBV5-1|TRBD1
CASSLELSTGTYEQYF
TGCGCCAGCAGCTTGGAACTTTCGACAGGGACCTACGAGCAGTACTTC
>TRBJ2-5|14|TRBV5-1|TRBD2
CASNKRGDQETQYF
TGCGCCAGCAATAAACGGGGGGACCAAGAGACCCAGTACTTC
>TRBJ2-5|16|TRBV9|TRBD2
CASSVRGTSGGETQYF
TGTGCCAGCAGCGTGCGCGGGACTAGCGGGGGTGAGACCCAGTACTTC
>TRBJ2-7|12|TRBV30|TRBD2
CAWKTSAYEQYF
TGTGCCTGGAAAACTAGCGCCTACGAGCAGTACTTC
>TRBJ1-1|12|TRBV5-6|-
CASSLEGTEAFF
TGTGCCAGCAGCTTGGAGGGGACTGAAGCTTTCTTT